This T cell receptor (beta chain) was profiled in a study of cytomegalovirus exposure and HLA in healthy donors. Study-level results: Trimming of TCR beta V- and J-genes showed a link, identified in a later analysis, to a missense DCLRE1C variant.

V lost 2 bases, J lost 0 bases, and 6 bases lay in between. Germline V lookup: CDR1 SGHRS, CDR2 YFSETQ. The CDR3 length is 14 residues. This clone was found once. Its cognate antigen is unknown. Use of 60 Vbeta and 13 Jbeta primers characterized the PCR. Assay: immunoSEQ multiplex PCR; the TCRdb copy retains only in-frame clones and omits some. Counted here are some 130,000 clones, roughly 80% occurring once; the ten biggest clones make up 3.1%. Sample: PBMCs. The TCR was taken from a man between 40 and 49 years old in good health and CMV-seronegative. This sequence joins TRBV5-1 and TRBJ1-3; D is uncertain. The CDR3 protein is CASSLTDSGNTIYF. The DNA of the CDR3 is TGCGCCAGCAGCTTAACAGACTCTGGAAACACCATATATTTT.